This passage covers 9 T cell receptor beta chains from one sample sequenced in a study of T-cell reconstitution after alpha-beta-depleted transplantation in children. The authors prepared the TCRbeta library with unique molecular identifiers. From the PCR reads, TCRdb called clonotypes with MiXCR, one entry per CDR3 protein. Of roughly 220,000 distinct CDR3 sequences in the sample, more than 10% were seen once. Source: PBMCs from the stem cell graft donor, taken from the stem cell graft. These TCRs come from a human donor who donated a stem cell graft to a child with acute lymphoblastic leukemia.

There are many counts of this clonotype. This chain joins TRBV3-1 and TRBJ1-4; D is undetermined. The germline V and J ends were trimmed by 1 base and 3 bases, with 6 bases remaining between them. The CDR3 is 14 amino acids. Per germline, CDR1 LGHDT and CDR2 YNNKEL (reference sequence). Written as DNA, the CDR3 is TGTGCCAGCAGCCAAGCACCGGCTAATGAAAAACTGTTTTTT. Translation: CASSQAPANEKLFF.

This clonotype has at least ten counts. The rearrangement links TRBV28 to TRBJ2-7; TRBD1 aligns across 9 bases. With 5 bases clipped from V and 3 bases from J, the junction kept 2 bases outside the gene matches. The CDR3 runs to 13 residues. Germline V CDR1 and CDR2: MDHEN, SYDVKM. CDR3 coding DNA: TGTGCCAGCAGTGTGGGACAGGGCTACGAGCAGTACTTC. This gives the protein CASSVGQGYEQYF.

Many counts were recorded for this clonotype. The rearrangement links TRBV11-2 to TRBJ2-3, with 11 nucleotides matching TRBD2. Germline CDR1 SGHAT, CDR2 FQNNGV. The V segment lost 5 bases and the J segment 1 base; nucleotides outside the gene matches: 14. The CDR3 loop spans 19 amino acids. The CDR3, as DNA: TGTGCCAGCAGCGGGACAGCTCCGGGACTAGCGGATCGCACAGATACGCAGTATTTT. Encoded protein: CASSGTAPGLADRTDTQYF.

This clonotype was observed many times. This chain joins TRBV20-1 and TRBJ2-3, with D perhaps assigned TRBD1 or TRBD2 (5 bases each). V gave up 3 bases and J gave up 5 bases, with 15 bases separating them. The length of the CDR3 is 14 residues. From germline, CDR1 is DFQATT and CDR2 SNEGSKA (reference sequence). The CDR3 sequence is CSASPRGPKDTQYF. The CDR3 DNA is TGCAGTGCTAGTCCCCGGGGCCCAAAAGATACGCAGTATTTT.

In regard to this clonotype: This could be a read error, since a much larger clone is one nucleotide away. CDR3 residues: CASSLALGTDNEQFF. The CDR3 nucleotides are TGTGCCAGCAGCTTAGCCCTGGGGACAGACAATGAGCAGTTCTTC. The J gene is TRBJ2-1, the V gene TRBV11-1; 7 bases are shared with TRBD1. This CDR3 region has 15 residues. V shed 0 bases and J 5 bases; nucleotides not matched to a gene: 4. The germline V gene encodes CDR1 SGHAT and CDR2 FQDESV (reference sequence).

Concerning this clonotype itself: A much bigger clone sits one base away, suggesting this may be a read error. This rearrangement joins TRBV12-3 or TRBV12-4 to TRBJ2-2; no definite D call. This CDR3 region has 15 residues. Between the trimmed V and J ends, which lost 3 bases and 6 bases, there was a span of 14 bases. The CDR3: CASSLAGYGAGELFF. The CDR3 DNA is TGTGCCAGCAGTTTGGCCGGATATGGCGCCGGGGAGCTGTTTTTT.

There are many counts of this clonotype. In nucleotides, the CDR3 is TGTGCCAGCAGCTCCGTTTTACTAGCCAAAAACATTCAGTACTTC. Translation: CASSSVLLAKNIQYF. This sequence joins TRBV7-9 and TRBJ2-4; the D is unclear. V was shortened by 4 bases and J by 0 bases, with 10 bases between the two germline ends. Looked up from germline, CDR1 is SEHNR and CDR2 is FQNEAQ (reference sequence). The CDR3 extends over 15 amino acids.

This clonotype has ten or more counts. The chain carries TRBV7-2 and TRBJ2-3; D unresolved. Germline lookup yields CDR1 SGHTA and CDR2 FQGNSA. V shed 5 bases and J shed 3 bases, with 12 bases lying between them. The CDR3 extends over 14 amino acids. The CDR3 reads CASSPYLLTDTQYF. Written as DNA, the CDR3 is TGTGCCAGCAGCCCGTACCTTCTTACAGATACGCAGTATTTT.

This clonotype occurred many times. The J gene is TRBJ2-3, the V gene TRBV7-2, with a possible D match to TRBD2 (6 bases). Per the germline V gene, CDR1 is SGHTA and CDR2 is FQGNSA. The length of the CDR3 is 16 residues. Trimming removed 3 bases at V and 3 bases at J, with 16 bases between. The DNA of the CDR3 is TGTGCCAGCAGCTTTGGGGGAGGTTTGGAGACAGATACGCAGTATTTT. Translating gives CASSFGGGLETDTQYF. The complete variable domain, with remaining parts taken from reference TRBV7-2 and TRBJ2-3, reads GAGVSQSPSNKVTEKGKDVELRCDPISGHTALYWYRQSLGQGLEFLIYFQGNSAPDKSGLPSDRFSAERTGGSVSTLTIQRTQQEDSAVYLCASSFGGGLETDTQYFGPGTRLTVL.